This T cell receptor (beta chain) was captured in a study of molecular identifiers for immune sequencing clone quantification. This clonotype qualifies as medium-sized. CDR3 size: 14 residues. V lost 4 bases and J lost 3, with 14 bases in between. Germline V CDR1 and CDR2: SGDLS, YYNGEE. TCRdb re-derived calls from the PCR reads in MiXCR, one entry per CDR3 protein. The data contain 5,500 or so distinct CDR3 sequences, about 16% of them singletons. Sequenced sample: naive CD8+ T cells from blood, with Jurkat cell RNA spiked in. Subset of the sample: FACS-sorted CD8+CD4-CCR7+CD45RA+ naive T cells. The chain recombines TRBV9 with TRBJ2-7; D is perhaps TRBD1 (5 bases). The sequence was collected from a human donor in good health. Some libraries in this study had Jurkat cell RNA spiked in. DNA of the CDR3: TGTGCCAGCAGCCCGACAGTGGGGCACTACGAGCAGTACTTC. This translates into CASSPTVGHYEQYF.